The clone carrying this T cell receptor beta chain was observed a single time. What it binds is not known. These data come from a study of beta chain features in type 1 diabetes. Notes on the study in general: Healthy donors had naive, central memory and Treg TCRB repertoires that appeared less similar than those seen among patients. Researchers report that Type 1 diabetes patients had moderately but significantly shorter TCRB CDR3s across all four CD4+ subsets.

The CDR3 is made up of 17 amino acids. V was pared by 5 bases and J by 7 bases, with 19 bases of the junction left unmatched. Germline CDR1 and CDR2: MNHEY and SMNVEV (reference sequence). TCRB transcripts that were expressed got sequenced, as all of the isolated RNA had been reverse transcribed. Naive, central memory and regulatory T cell samples averaged around 3.5 million immunoSEQ reads each. The table came from immunoSEQ multiplex PCR; TCRdb's copy has only in-frame clones and leaves some out. The table includes 500,000 to 700,000 clones, 15% detected once. The sequence came from a man between 18 and 29 years old in good health. Sequencing was carried out using naive CD4+ T cells from blood. The genes are TRBV27 and TRBJ2-7, with TRBD2 identical over 8 bases. Written as DNA, the CDR3 is TGTGCCAGCAGTCCCAGACTAAGCGGGAGTCGATGGGGGGAGCAGTACTTC. Its translation: CASSPRLSGSRWGEQYF.